A selection of T cell receptor beta chains follows, all from one sample in a study of T-cell reconstitution after alpha-beta-depleted transplantation in children. TCRdb itself ran the PCR reads through MiXCR, one entry per CDR3 protein. Of some 6,000 distinct CDR3 sequences listed, 16% are singletons. This specimen was PBMCs, mostly from graft donor cells, taken 60 days after TCRalphabeta/CD19-depleted stem cell transplant. The receptors derive from a male patient under 18 who had a stem cell transplant for acute myeloid leukemia, so the T cells may come from the graft donor. The CDR3 runs from the conserved cysteine through the conserved F or W. Each record gives: V gene, D gene, J gene, clone size, CDR3 DNA, CDR3 protein. D genes are given only for firm matches. Not every row has a clone size; where given, it reads once, few, many or a size class.

v_gene: TRBV27
d_gene: NA
j_gene: TRBJ2-3
abundance: NA
CDR3nt: TGTGCCAGCCGCACAGATACGCAGTATTTT
CDR3aa: CASRTDTQYF

v_gene: TRBV5-1
d_gene: NA
j_gene: TRBJ2-6
abundance: NA
CDR3nt: TGCGCCAGCAGCGGGATCGTCTCTGGGGCCAACGTCCTGACTTTC
CDR3aa: CASSGIVSGANVLTF

v_gene: TRBV15
d_gene: NA
j_gene: TRBJ1-6
abundance: NA
CDR3nt: TGTGCCACCAGCAGAGATTTAGCGGGGCAAGATTCACCCCTCCACTTT
CDR3aa: CATSRDLAGQDSPLHF

v_gene: TRBV4-3
d_gene: NA
j_gene: TRBJ2-2
abundance: medium-sized
CDR3nt: TGCGCCAGCAGCCAAATTCTAGGGACCGGGGAGCTGTTTTTT
CDR3aa: CASSQILGTGELFF

v_gene: TRBV3-1
d_gene: NA
j_gene: TRBJ1-3
abundance: NA
CDR3nt: TGTGCCAGCAGCCAAACAGGGTTTACTTCTGGAAACACCATATATTTT
CDR3aa: CASSQTGFTSGNTIYF

v_gene: TRBV29-1
d_gene: NA
j_gene: TRBJ1-1
abundance: NA
CDR3nt: TGCAGCGGAAGACAGTCACAGGCCACTGAAGCTTTCTTT
CDR3aa: CSGRQSQATEAFF

v_gene: TRBV7-3
d_gene: NA
j_gene: TRBJ1-6
abundance: once
CDR3nt: TGTGCCAGCAGCTCGGGCCCAAATAATTCACCCCTCCACTTT
CDR3aa: CASSSGPNNSPLHF

v_gene: TRBV7-9
d_gene: TRBD1
j_gene: TRBJ1-5
abundance: NA
CDR3nt: TGTGCCAGCAGTCCGGGACAGGGGGGACAGCCCCAGCATTTT
CDR3aa: CASSPGQGGQPQHF

v_gene: TRBV30
d_gene: NA
j_gene: TRBJ2-3
abundance: few
CDR3nt: TGTGCCTGGACTAGGTCAGATACGCAGTATTTT
CDR3aa: CAWTRSDTQYF

v_gene: TRBV29-1
d_gene: TRBD2
j_gene: TRBJ2-7
abundance: medium-sized
CDR3nt: TGCAGCGTTGAAGTGGTTAGCGGGACTACGAAGCAGTACTTC
CDR3aa: CSVEVVSGTTKQYF

v_gene: TRBV6-5
d_gene: NA
j_gene: TRBJ2-1
abundance: few
CDR3nt: TGTGCCAGCATCAGGGCCAATGAGCAGTTCTTC
CDR3aa: CASIRANEQFF

v_gene: TRBV3-1
d_gene: NA
j_gene: TRBJ2-7
abundance: once
CDR3nt: TGTGCCAGCAGCCAAGCTCTCCATCCCCTGGGGGAGCAGTACTTC
CDR3aa: CASSQALHPLGEQYF